The clone carrying this T cell receptor beta chain was seen a handful of times. Its matching antigen is unknown. Follow-up blood was drawn about 14 weeks, roughly three months, after antiretroviral therapy began. No cell fractionation was done, so the repertoire covers all unsorted peripheral blood T cells. This sample is part of a study of HIV-infected patients and healthy controls. General observations from the study: Healthy control repertoires had roughly threefold more distinct CDR3s than untreated HIV+ repertoires, and higher Shannon diversity. MAIT alpha-chain CDR3s were frequent in healthy controls, depleted in HIV+.

450 to 600 ng RNA was reverse transcribed with alpha and beta constant-region primers. Each of the alpha and beta chains got its own library through chain-specific third strand synthesis with indices. Each CDR3 protein gets one entry after TCRdb re-called the 5' RACE reads with MiXCR. The sample has about 8,600 distinct CDR3 sequences; about 9.3% are singletons. Specimen: blood, collected during antiretroviral therapy. The TCR originated in an adult with HIV infection.

The CDR3 protein is CASGPGGAKDQTQYF. DNA of the CDR3: TGTGCCAGCGGCCCCGGCGGGGCTAAAGATCAGACGCAGTATTTT. The chain links TRBV12-3 or TRBV12-4 to TRBJ2-3, with D possibly TRBD2 on 6 matching bases. With 8 bases removed from V and 9 bases from J, the gap between germline ends came to 24 bases. The CDR3 consists of 15 residues.